This TCR beta chain was captured in a study of blood T cell repertoires in COVID-19 (TCRdb year 2020). Broadly, across the study: Collaborator samples came from the United States, Italy and Spain and covered acute and convalescent phases of COVID-19. The prospective study material was composed of cDNA or gDNA derived from T cells, B-cell-depleted T cells, or PBMCs. The dataset comprised deeply sampled blood TCRbeta repertoires from subjects exposed to, actively infected with, or recovered from COVID-19. The repertoires were released in a freely available public database meant as a resource for research on the immune response to SARS-CoV-2. Samples were obtained from the ongoing ImmuneRACE study (first 160 participants) and from 1,000 to 1,500 subjects provided by 6 global collaborators. Nearly every sample came with metadata listing a de-identified subject ID, COVID-19 status, age in years and sex. Where available, HLA class I and class II types were obtained from metadata supplied by the sample provider rather than from assay-based typing. Summary of the overall study and its limitations: The quantity of clinical and demographic metadata differed by source and by participant and was supplied without curation.

V gives up 1 base and J gives up 3 bases, and the segment between their germline ends measures 4 bases. Counted from cysteine to phenylalanine, this CDR3 has 12 amino acids. The only DNA kept is the CDR3, 36 bases in frame from the first base. The germline V gene (reference sequence) sets CDR1 to LGHDT and CDR2 to YNNKEL. Participants in the prospective study were aged roughly 18 to 89 years, lived in 24 United States geographic areas, and enrolled through a virtual design. In the prospective study, cohorts were assigned on the basis of participant-reported clinical history obtained from a screening survey and a study questionnaire. Recovered participants in ImmuneRACE Cohort 3 were defined by two consecutive negative NP/OP PCR tests, clearance by a healthcare professional, or resolution of symptoms. In the prospective study, mobile phlebotomists collected whole blood, serum and a nasopharyngeal or oropharyngeal swab from each participant. Over an approximately 2-month period, participants in the prospective study had the option of providing additional blood draws and questionnaires. Before DNA extraction, prospective study blood samples were shipped either frozen or at room temperature.

In its sample, this clone was seen a few times. The antigen it binds to is not known. The record has no base qualities; no much larger clone is one base away. This same CDR3 is encoded by further DNA sequences in the sample. TCRbeta CDR3 regions were amplified from genomic DNA using the immunoSEQ Assay, a bias-controlled multiplex PCR. Processing in the source paper ran as follows. The number of nucleated cells in each sample was estimated by amplification of reference gene primers within the assay. Sequence reads were collapsed and filtered to measure the absolute abundance of every unique TCRbeta CDR3 rearrangement. For each sample, productive Simpson clonality was calculated as the square root of Simpson's diversity index over productive rearrangements. TCRdb stores this immuneACCESS table with in-frame sequences only. Part of the clones is absent; in the studies checked, under half of the shortfall reflects unresolved V genes, and no reason is known for the rest. From that table come the V and J calls and clone size; the DNA was used to work out D and trimming. Within this sample are over 250,000 clones, with over 75% of them counted one time only. The ten most abundant clones make up 2% to 3% of the sample.

The chain links TRBV3-1 (or the pseudogene TRBV3-2) with TRBJ2-7, with the D gene too uncertain to name. This receptor was obtained from a woman in her late teens or twenties who had recovered from COVID-19. Source material: PBMCs or T cells enriched from blood (not recorded which). The encoded CDR3 is CASSQVRYEQYF. Read as DNA, the sequence is TGTGCCAGCAGCCAAGTCCGCTACGAGCAGTACTTC.